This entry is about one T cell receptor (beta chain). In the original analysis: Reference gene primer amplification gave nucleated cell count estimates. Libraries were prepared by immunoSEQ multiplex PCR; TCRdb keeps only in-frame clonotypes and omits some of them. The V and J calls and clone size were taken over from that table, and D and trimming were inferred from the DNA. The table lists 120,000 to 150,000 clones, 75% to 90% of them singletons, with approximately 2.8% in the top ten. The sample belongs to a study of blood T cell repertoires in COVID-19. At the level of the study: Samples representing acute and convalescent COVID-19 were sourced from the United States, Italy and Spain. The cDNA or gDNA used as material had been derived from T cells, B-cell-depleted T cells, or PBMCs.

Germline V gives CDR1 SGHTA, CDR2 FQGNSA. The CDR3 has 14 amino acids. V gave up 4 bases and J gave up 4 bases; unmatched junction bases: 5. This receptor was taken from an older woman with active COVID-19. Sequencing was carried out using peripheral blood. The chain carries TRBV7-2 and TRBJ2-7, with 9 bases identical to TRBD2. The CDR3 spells CASSSTSGGYEQYF. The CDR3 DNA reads TGTGCCAGCAGCTCGACTAGCGGAGGGTACGAGCAGTACTTC.